A single sample is the source of the 5 T cell receptor beta chains below, sequenced in a study of OX40 agonist ivuxolimab in advanced cancers. Generated by immunoSEQ multiplex PCR, the TCRdb table keeps only in-frame clones and is missing some. The sample consists of around 79,000 clones, 86% of them appearing once. Source: CD4+ or CD8+ T cells sorted from blood, taken in a trial of the OX40 agonist ivuxolimab. Receptors were obtained from an adult with an advanced solid tumor such as melanoma, head and neck, liver or kidney cancer.

The J gene is TRBJ2-1, the V gene TRBV2, with 8 bases lining up with TRBD2. CDR1 and CDR2 from the germline V gene are SNHLY and FYNNEI. This CDR3 comprises 15 residues. The J segment lost 9 bases and the V segment lost 6 bases, leaving 13 bases of the junction unmatched. The CDR3 reads CASSQRLAGEAEQFF. The DNA for the CDR3 is TGTGCCAGCAGCCAACGCCTAGCGGGTGAGGCTGAGCAGTTCTTC.

CDR3 protein: CASRFIAEGGFEQYF. DNA for the CDR3: TGTGCCAGCAGATTTATAGCGGAGGGTGGGTTCGAGCAGTACTTC. The chain couples TRBV28 to TRBJ2-7, with D possibly TRBD2 on 6 matching bases. This CDR3 is 15 amino acids long. Germline loops: CDR1 MDHEN, CDR2 SYDVKM. V lost 6 bases to trimming and J lost 6 bases, with 21 bases between them.

The chain employs TRBV6-4 and TRBJ2-3; 7 nucleotides line up with TRBD1. V was clipped by 5 bases and J by 1 base; unmatched bases: 6. The CDR3 runs to 15 residues. Germline lookup yields CDR1 MRHNA and CDR2 SNTAGT. The CDR3 reads CASSKAGTGTDTQYF. CDR3 coding DNA: TGTGCCAGCAGTAAAGCCGGGACAGGCACAGATACGCAGTATTTT.

This sequence joins TRBV6-6 and TRBJ2-1, with 8 positions matching TRBD2. The CDR3 spans 16 residues. The V gene end was trimmed by 2 bases and the J gene end by 7 bases; junction bases not matched to a gene: 10. Germline CDR1 reads MNHNY; CDR2 reads SVGAGI (reference sequence). CDR3 region: CASSYDSGGLGNEQFF. Written as DNA, the CDR3 is TGTGCCAGCAGTTACGATTCGGGAGGGCTGGGGAATGAGCAGTTCTTC.

The rearrangement joins TRBV19 to TRBJ1-5; D is unresolved. With 3 bases removed from V and 4 bases from J, the gap between germline ends came to 7 bases. The V gene's germline CDR1 is LNHDA and CDR2 SQIVND (reference sequence). This CDR3 is built from 13 residues. The CDR3 spells CASSMGLNQPQHF. In DNA, the CDR3 is TGTGCCAGTAGTATGGGTCTGAATCAGCCCCAGCATTTT.